The 8 T cell receptor beta chains below were found in one sample sequenced in a study of blood T cell dynamics during melanoma immunotherapy. The protocol was immunoSEQ multiplex PCR, while the TCRdb copy is restricted to in-frame clones and leaves out a portion. The sample yields 9,500 to 11,000 clones, around 89% seen once. The time point denotes: pre-treatment baseline. The sample consisted of blood, taken from a patient treated with checkpoint blockade. These receptors all come from a human donor with melanoma.

The J gene is TRBJ2-1, the V gene TRBV2; weak D call: TRBD2 (6 bases). Germline loops: CDR1 SNHLY, CDR2 FYNNEI. V lost 5 bases, J lost 7 bases, and 18 bases lay in between. The CDR3 sequence is 15 residues long. CDR3 sequence reads: CASSSRRSGRNEQFF. The CDR3, as DNA: TGTGCCAGCAGTTCCCGACGTTCGGGGAGGAATGAGCAGTTCTTC.

The rearrangement uses TRBV15 and TRBJ2-3; TRBD2 might be the D (6 bases). Trimming pared 0 bases from V and 4 bases from J, leaving 11 bases between. CDR3 length equals 15 residues. The germline V gene encodes CDR1 LNHNV and CDR2 YYDKDF (reference sequence). In DNA form, the CDR3 reads TGTGCCACCAGCAGAGATCAGGGAGGACCAGATACGCAGTATTTT. Translating gives CATSRDQGGPDTQYF.

The chain carries TRBV5-1 and TRBJ2-5; D possibly corresponds to TRBD1 (5 bases). V lost 4 bases to trimming and J lost 5 bases, with 15 bases between them. The germline gives CDR1 SGHRS, CDR2 YFSETQ. This CDR3 is built from 14 residues. The CDR3 protein is CASSNEGAEETQYF. CDR3 sequence (DNA): TGCGCCAGCAGCAACGAAGGGGCGGAGGAGACCCAGTACTTC.

J is TRBJ2-6 and V is TRBV13, with D perhaps assigned TRBD1 or TRBD2 (5 bases each). The CDR3 is 18 amino acids. CDR1 is PRHDT and CDR2 is FYEKMQ in the germline V gene (reference sequence). V was clipped by 4 bases and J by 0 bases, with 16 bases between them. The CDR3 nucleotides are TGTGCCAGCAGCTGGGGGAGTCCCCGAGTCTCTGGGGCCAACGTCCTGACTTTC. Translated: CASSWGSPRVSGANVLTF.

This sequence joins TRBV19 and TRBJ1-2; maybe TRBD1 (6 bases). Per the germline V gene, CDR1 is LNHDA and CDR2 is SQIVND (reference sequence). V dropped 3 bases and J dropped 5 bases, with 13 bases sitting between them. The CDR3 sequence is 14 residues long. This CDR3 reads CASSIAGRGYGYTF. The CDR3 coding sequence is TGTGCCAGTAGTATTGCAGGCAGGGGATATGGCTACACCTTC.

By its share, this clone is medium-sized (0.01 to 0.1%). The J gene is TRBJ1-3, the V gene TRBV27; weak D call: TRBD1 (5 bases). The V and J ends lost 2 bases and 1 base respectively, with 12 bases between them. This CDR3 is built from 16 residues. Germline V gene data show CDR1 as MNHEY and CDR2 as SMNVEV (reference sequence). The CDR3 region has the DNA TGTGCCAGCAGTTTAGGTTCCGGGGGGTCTGGAAACACCATATATTTT. Translated: CASSLGSGGSGNTIYF.

The chain is built from TRBV28 and TRBJ2-1; 13 nucleotides match TRBD2. Germline CDR1 reads MDHEN; CDR2 reads SYDVKM. The junction had 6 bases not matched to a gene; V was cut back by 4 bases and J by 6 bases. The CDR3 totals 16 residues. The CDR3 sequence is CASSSGGLAGFNEQFF. CDR3 DNA sequence: TGTGCCAGCAGTTCCGGGGGACTAGCGGGGTTCAATGAGCAGTTCTTC.

This chain connects TRBV28 to TRBJ2-7; D remains ambiguous. V lost 8 bases to trimming and J lost 3 bases, with 8 bases between them. The germline V gene has CDR1 MDHEN and CDR2 SYDVKM. This CDR3 spans 11 amino acids. The CDR3 DNA sequence: TGTGCCAGCGGGCCAGACTACGAGCAGTACGTC. Residues: CASGPDYEQYV.